This T cell receptor beta chain was found in a study of post-analysis software for immune sequencing data. CDR3 length: 16 amino acids. Germline V CDR1 and CDR2: KGHDR, SFDVKD. The V gene lost 3 bases and the J gene lost 4 bases, with 17 bases spanning the gap. Study-level findings and limits: F measure clustering grouped samples strongly by preparation batch. Multiple sclerosis was associated with a significant reduction in normalized Chao1 diversity relative to controls. TRBV5-6, TRBV5-1 and TRBV20-1 were among five TRBV segments more frequent in patients than controls.

Unique molecular identifiers tagged the TCR beta cDNA libraries. TCRdb used MiXCR to reprocess the PCR reads, holding one entry per CDR3 protein. Of 700,000 to 800,000 distinct CDR3 sequences in the sample, approximately 30% were seen once. This clonotype was found a few times. What it recognizes is unknown. The material sequenced was blood. The clonotype originates from a girl aged 5-17 years with multiple sclerosis. This sequence joins TRBV24-1 and TRBJ1-2; D is perhaps TRBD1 (5 bases). The CDR3, as DNA: TGTGCCACCAGTGATCCCCACCTTCGGGGCTCCTATGGCTACACCTTC. Amino acids: CATSDPHLRGSYGYTF.